The rows below give T cell receptor beta chains drawn from one sample of a study of T-cell reconstitution after alpha-beta-depleted transplantation in children. MiXCR, run by TCRdb on the PCR reads, gives a single entry per CDR3 protein. The sample carries approximately 150,000 distinct CDR3 sequences, 8.8% recorded once. Sequencing used PBMCs, mostly from graft donor cells, obtained 180 days after TCRalphabeta/CD19-depleted stem cell transplant. These receptors all come from a female patient between 2 and 15 years old who had a stem cell transplant for congenital amegakaryocytic thrombocytopenia, so the T cells may come from the graft donor. The CDR3 runs from the conserved cysteine through the conserved F or W. A D gene is named only where the DNA matches it firmly.

v_gene,j_gene,d_gene,CDR3aa
TRBV30,TRBJ2-2,-,CAWRTRLTGELFF
TRBV28,TRBJ2-7,-,CASRAEGYYEQYF
TRBV29-1,TRBJ1-1,TRBD1,CSANRGLNTEAFF
TRBV20-1,TRBJ2-7,TRBD1,CSAPRTGSSYEQYF
TRBV28,TRBJ2-4,-,CASSWSGNIQYF
TRBV5-4,TRBJ2-3,-,CASSLGGTTDTQYF
TRBV3-1,TRBJ2-1,-,CASSQVGSEGTNNEQFF
TRBV12-3/TRBV12-4,TRBJ1-6,TRBD1,CASSPPGQKYNSPLHF
TRBV2,TRBJ1-6,-,CASSEPGPLHF
TRBV10-3,TRBJ1-1,-,CAISEVGTNTEAFF
TRBV5-1,TRBJ2-5,TRBD2,CASSWGTSGMETQYF
TRBV20-1,TRBJ1-1,TRBD1,CSAKDRGRRYTEAFF
TRBV12-3/TRBV12-4,TRBJ1-1,-,CASRRTGNTEAFF
TRBV5-1,TRBJ1-4,-,CASSLIQNEKLFF
TRBV28,TRBJ2-5,-,CASSLWDSGHQETQYF
TRBV20-1,TRBJ2-1,-,CSARIYNEQFF
TRBV20-1,TRBJ2-5,-,CSGRAYVVETQYF
TRBV28,TRBJ2-1,TRBD1,CASSPTGTRQKGFF
TRBV11-2,TRBJ1-6,-,CASSAYILRNSPLHF
TRBV5-1,TRBJ2-1,TRBD1,CASSLLTGVKNEQFF
TRBV20-1,TRBJ2-5,TRBD2,CSAIGLALSSRTQYF
TRBV20-1,TRBJ2-3,-,CSARNPNTSTDTQYF
TRBV10-3,TRBJ2-2,TRBD1,CAITGTGTGELFF
TRBV12-3/TRBV12-4,TRBJ2-2,-,CASTPWGAVSTGELFF
TRBV28,TRBJ1-4,-,CASSFLGRKVEKLFF
TRBV4-1,TRBJ1-2,-,CASSPLAGKDNYGYTF